This TCR beta chain came from a study of OX40 agonist ivuxolimab in advanced cancers. Overall study context: The patients received agonistic anti-OX40 (CD134) antibody ivuxolimab. The dose-escalation cohort was around 83% male, with a mean age of 60 years, ranging about 23 to 90.

The CDR3 is made up of 14 amino acids. Trimming removed 1 base from V and 8 bases from J; junction bases left unmatched: 5. CDR1 is MDHEN, CDR2 SYDVKM, per germline. Using immunoSEQ multiplex PCR, the repertoire was profiled, and TCRdb retains in-frame clones only, with some absent. This sample has tens of thousands of clones, with 94% found just once. Sampling times: baseline, cycle 4 day 1, cycle 7 day 1. The sample consisted of CD4+ or CD8+ T cells sorted from blood, taken in a trial of the OX40 agonist ivuxolimab. This TCR derives from an adult with an advanced solid tumor such as melanoma, head and neck, liver or kidney cancer. The chain carries TRBV28 and TRBJ2-1; 7 nucleotides align to TRBD2. CDR3: CASSLSGGGHEQFF. CDR3 DNA sequence: TGTGCCAGCAGTTTATCTGGGGGAGGGCATGAGCAGTTCTTC.